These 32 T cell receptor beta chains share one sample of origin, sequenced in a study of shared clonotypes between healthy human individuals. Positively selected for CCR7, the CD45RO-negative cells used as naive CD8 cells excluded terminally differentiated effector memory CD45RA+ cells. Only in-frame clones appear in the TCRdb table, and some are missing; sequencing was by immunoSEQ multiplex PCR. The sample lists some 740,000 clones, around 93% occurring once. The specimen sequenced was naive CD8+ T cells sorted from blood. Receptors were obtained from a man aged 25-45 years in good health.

CDR3 amino acids: CASRRSGRSYNEQFF. The CDR3 DNA is TGTGCCAGCAGGCGTAGCGGGAGGTCCTACAATGAGCAGTTCTTC. J is TRBJ2-1 and V is TRBV28; 10 bases map to TRBD2. Germline CDR1 reads MDHEN; CDR2 reads SYDVKM. The CDR3 loop spans 15 amino acids. Germline trimming cut 6 bases from V and 1 base from J; bases unmatched to any gene: 3.

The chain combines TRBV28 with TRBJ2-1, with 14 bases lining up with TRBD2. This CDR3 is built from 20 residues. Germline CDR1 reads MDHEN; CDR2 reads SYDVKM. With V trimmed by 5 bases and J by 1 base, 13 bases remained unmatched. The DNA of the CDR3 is TGTGCCAGCAGTACCCCCACCGGGACTAGCGGGAGATGGTCCTACAATGAGCAGTTCTTC. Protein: CASSTPTGTSGRWSYNEQFF.

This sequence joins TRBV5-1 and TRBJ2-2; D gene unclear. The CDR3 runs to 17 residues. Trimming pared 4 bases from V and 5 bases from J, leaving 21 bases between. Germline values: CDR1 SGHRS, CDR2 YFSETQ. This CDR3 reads CASSPTSGAPRTGELFF. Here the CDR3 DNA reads TGCGCCAGCAGCCCGACAAGTGGCGCCCCGAGAACCGGGGAGCTGTTTTTT. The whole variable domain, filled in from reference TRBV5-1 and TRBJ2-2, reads KAGVTQTPRYLIKTRGQQVTLSCSPISGHRSVSWYQQTPGQGLQFLFEYFSETQRNKGNFPGRFSGRQFSNSRSEMNVSTLELGDSALYLCASSPTSGAPRTGELFFGEGSRLTVL.

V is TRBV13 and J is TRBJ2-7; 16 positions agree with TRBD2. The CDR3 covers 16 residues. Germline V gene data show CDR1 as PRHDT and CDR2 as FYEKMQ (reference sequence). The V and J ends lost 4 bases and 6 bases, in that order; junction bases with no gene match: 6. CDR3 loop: CASSSGTSGRAAEQYF. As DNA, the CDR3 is TGTGCCAGCAGCTCGGGGACTAGCGGGAGGGCGGCCGAGCAGTACTTC.

CDR3 bases: TGTGCCAGCAAAAACGGGGGAAACACCATATATTTT. This encodes CASKNGGNTIYF. The chain has TRBV6-6 and TRBJ1-3; D is unresolved. The V end was cut by 7 bases, the J end by 4 bases, with 8 bases between. CDR1 is MNHNY, CDR2 SVGAGI, per germline (reference sequence). The CDR3 is 12 residues long.

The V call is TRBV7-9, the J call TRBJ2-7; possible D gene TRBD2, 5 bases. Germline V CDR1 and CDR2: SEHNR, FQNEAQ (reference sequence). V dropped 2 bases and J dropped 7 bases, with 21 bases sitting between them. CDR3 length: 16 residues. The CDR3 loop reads CASSLRRNLTVGEQYF. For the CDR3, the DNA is TGTGCCAGCAGCTTACGGAGGAACCTGACTGTAGGGGAGCAGTACTTC.

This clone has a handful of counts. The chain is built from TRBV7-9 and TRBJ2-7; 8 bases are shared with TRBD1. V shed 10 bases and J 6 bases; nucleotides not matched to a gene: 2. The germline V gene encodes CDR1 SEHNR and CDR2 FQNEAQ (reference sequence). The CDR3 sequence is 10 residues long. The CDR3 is CATQGAEQYF. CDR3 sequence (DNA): TGTGCCACTCAGGGGGCCGAGCAGTACTTC.

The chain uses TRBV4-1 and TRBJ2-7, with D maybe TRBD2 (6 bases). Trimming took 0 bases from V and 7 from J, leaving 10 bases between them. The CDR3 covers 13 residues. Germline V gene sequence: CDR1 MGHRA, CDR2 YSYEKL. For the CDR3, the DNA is TGCGCCAGCAGCCAAGAGTCTAGCGATGAGCAGTACTTC. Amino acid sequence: CASSQESSDEQYF.

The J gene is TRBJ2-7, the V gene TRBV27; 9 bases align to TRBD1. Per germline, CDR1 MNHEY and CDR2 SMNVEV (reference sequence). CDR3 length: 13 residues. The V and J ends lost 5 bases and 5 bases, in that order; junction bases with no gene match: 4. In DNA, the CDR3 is TGTGCCAGCAGTGGTTGGACAGGGGACGAGCAGTACTTC. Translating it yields CASSGWTGDEQYF.

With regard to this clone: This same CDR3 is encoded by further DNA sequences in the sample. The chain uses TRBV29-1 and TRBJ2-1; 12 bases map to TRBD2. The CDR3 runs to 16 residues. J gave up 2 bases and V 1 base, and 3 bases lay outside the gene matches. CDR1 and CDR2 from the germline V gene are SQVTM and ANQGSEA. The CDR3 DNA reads TGCAGCGTTGAAGGGCTAGCGGGAGGGACCTACAATGAGCAGTTCTTC. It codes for CSVEGLAGGTYNEQFF.

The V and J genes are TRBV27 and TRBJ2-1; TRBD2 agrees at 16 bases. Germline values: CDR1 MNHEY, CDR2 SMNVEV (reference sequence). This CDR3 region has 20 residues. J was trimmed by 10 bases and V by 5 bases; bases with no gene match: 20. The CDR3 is CASSRPPGQGGLAGGREQFF. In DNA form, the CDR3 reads TGTGCCAGCAGTCGACCCCCGGGACAGGGGGGACTAGCGGGAGGGAGGGAGCAGTTCTTC.

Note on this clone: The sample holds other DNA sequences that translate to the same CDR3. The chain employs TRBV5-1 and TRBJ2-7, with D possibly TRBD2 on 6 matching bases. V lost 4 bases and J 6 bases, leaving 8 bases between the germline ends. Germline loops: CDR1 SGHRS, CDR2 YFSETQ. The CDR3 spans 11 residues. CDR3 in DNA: TGCGCCAGCAGCGGGGGAGGCGAGCAGTACTTC. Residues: CASSGGGEQYF.

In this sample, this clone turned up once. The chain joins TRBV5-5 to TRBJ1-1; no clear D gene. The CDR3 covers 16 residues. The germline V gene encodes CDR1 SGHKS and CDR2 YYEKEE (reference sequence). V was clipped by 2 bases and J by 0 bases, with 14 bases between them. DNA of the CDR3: TGTGCCAGCAGCTTCTCTCCTACTGGACTGAACACTGAAGCTTTCTTT. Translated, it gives CASSFSPTGLNTEAFF.

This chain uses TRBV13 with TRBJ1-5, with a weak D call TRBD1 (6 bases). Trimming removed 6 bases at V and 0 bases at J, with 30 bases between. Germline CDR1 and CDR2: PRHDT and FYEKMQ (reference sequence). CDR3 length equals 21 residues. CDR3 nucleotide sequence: TGTGCCAGCAGTCGGGAGGGGACACGCGTAGACGTGAGTGGTAGCAATCAGCCCCAGCATTTT. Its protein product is CASSREGTRVDVSGSNQPQHF.

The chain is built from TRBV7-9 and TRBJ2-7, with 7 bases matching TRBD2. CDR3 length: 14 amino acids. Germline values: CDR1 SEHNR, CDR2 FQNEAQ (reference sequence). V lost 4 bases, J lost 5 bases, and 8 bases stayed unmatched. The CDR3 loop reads CASSSSGTTHEQYF. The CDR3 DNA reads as TGTGCCAGCAGCTCTTCCGGGACTACCCACGAGCAGTACTTC.

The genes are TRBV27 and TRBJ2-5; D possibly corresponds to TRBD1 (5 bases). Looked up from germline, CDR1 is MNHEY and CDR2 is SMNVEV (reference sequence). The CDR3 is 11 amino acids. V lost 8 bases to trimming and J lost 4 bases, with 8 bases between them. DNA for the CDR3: TGTGCCAGCGCAACAGGAGAGACCCAGTACTTC. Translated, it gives CASATGETQYF.

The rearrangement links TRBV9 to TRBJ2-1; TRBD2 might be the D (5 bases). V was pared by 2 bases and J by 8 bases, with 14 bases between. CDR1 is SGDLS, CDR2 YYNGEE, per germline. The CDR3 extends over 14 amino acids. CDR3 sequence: CASSVTLGIHEQFF. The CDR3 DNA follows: TGTGCCAGCAGCGTGACCCTCGGGATCCATGAGCAGTTCTTC.

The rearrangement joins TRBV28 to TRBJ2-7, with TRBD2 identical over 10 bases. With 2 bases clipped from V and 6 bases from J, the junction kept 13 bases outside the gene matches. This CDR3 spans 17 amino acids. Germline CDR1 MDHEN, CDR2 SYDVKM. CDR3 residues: CASSLEVRASGSGEQYF. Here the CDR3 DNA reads TGTGCCAGCAGTTTAGAGGTCCGGGCTAGCGGGAGTGGCGAGCAGTACTTC.

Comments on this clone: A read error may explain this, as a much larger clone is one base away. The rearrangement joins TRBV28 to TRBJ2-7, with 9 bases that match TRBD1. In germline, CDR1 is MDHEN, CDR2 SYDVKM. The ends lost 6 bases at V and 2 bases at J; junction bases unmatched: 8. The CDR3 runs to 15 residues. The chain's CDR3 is CASSNPGQGTYEQYF. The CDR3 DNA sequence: TGTGCCAGCAGCAACCCGGGACAGGGAACCTACGAGCAGTACTTC.

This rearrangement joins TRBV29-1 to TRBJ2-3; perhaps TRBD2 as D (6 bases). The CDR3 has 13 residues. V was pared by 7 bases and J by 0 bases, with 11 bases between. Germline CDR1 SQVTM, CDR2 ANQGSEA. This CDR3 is CSAYSGSTDTQYF. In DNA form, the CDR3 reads TGCAGCGCCTATAGCGGTAGCACAGATACGCAGTATTTT.

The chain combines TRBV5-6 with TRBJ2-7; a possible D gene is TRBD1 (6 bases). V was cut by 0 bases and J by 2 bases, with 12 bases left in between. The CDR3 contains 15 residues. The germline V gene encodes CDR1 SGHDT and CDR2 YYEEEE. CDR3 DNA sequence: TGTGCCAGCAGCTTGGTGGACAGTGGTCCCTACGAGCAGTACTTC. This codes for CASSLVDSGPYEQYF.

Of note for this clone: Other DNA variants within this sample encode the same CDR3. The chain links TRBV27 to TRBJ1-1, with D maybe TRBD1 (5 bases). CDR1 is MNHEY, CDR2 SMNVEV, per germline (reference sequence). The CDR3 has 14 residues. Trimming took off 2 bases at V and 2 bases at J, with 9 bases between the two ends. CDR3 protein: CASSLRGENTEAFF. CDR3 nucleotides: TGTGCCAGCAGTTTACGAGGGGAAAACACTGAAGCTTTCTTT.

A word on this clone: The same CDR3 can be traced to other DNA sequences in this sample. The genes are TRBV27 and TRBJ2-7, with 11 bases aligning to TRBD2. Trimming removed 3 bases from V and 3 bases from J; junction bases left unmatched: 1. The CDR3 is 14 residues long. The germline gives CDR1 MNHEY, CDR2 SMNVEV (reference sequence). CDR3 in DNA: TGTGCCAGCAGTTTTGGACTAGCGGGCTACGAGCAGTACTTC. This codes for CASSFGLAGYEQYF.

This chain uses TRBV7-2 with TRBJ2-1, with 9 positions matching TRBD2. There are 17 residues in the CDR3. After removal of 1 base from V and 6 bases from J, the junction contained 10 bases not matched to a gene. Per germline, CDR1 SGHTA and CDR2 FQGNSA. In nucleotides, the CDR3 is TGTGCCAGCAGCTTAGTTTGGCTAGCGGGACGAATCAATGAGCAGTTCTTC. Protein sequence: CASSLVWLAGRINEQFF.

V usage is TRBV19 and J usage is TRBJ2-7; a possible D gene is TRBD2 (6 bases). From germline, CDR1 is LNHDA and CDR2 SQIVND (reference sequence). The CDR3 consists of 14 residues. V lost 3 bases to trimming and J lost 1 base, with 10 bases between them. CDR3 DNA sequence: TGTGCCAGTAGTATCAGCGGGTATTCCTACGAGCAGTACTTC. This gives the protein CASSISGYSYEQYF.

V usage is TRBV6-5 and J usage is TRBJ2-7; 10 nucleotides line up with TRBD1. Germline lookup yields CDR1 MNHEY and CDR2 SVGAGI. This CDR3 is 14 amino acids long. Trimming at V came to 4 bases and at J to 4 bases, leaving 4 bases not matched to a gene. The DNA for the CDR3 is TGTGCCAGCAGTTGGGACAGGGGAAGGTACGAGCAGTACTTC. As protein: CASSWDRGRYEQYF.

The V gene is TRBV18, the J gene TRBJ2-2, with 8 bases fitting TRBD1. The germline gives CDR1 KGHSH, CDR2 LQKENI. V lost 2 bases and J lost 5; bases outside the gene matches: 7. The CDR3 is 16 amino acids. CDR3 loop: CASSPDPGGETGELFF. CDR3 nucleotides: TGTGCCAGCTCACCAGATCCAGGGGGCGAAACCGGGGAGCTGTTTTTT.

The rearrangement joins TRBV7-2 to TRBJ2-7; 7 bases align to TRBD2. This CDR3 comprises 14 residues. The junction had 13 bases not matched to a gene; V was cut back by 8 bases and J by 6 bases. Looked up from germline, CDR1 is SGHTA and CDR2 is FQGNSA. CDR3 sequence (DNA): TGTGCCAGCTGCCCATCCCCGGGAGGAACCGAGCAGTACTTC. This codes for CASCPSPGGTEQYF. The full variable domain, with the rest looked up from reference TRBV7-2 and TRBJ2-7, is GAGVSQSPSNKVTEKGKDVELRCDPISGHTALYWYRQSLGQGLEFLIYFQGNSAPDKSGLPSDRFSAERTGGSVSTLTIQRTQQEDSAVYLCASCPSPGGTEQYFGPGTRLTVT.

The CDR3 sequence is CASSAEQFF. CDR3 sequence (DNA): TGTGCCAGCAGCGCTGAGCAGTTCTTC. This chain joins TRBV9 and TRBJ2-1, with unresolved D. From germline, CDR1 is SGDLS and CDR2 YYNGEE. The V gene lost 3 bases and the J gene lost 9 bases, with 1 base spanning the gap. The CDR3 length is 9 residues.

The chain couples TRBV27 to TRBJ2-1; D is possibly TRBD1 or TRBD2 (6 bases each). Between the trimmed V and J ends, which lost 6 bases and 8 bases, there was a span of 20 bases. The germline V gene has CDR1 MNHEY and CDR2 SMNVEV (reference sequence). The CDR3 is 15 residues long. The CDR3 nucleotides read TGTGCCAGCAGCCCCATAAGGGGGGCGTCGGATGAGCAGTTCTTC. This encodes CASSPIRGASDEQFF.

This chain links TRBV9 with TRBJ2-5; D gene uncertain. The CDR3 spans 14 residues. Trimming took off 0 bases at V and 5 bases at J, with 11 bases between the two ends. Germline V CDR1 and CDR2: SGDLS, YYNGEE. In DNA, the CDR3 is TGTGCCAGCAGCGTAGCGGGCAGATGGGAGACCCAGTACTTC. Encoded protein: CASSVAGRWETQYF.

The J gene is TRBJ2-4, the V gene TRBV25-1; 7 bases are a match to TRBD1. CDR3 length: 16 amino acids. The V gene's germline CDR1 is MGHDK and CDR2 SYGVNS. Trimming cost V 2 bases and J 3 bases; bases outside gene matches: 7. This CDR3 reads CASSEAQGFGKNIQYF. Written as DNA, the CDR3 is TGTGCCAGCAGTGAAGCACAGGGGTTCGGCAAAAACATTCAGTACTTC.